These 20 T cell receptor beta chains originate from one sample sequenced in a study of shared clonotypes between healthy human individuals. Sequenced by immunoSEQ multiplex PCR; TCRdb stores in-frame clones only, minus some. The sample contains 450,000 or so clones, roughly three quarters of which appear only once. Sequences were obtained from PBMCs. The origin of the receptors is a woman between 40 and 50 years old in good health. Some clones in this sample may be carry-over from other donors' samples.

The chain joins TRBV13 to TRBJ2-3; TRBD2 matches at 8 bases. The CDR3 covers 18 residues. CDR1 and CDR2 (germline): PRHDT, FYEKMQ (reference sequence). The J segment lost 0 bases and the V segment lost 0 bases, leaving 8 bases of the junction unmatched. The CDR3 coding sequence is TGTGCCAGCAGCTTAGGCCGGGGGCCTAGCGGGAGCACAGATACGCAGTATTTT. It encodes CASSLGRGPSGSTDTQYF.

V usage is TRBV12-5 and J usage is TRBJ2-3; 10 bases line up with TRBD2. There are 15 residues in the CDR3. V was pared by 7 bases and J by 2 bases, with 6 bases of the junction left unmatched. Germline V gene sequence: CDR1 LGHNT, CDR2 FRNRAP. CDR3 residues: CASALGLADTDTQYF. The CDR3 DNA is TGTGCTAGTGCACTCGGACTAGCGGACACAGATACGCAGTATTTT.

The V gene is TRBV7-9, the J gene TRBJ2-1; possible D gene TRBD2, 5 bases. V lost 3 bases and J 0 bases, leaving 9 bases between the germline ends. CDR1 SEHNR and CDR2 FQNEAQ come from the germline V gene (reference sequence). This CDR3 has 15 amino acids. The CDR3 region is CASSLERSSYNEQFF. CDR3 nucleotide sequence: TGTGCCAGCAGCTTGGAGCGGAGCTCCTACAATGAGCAGTTCTTC.

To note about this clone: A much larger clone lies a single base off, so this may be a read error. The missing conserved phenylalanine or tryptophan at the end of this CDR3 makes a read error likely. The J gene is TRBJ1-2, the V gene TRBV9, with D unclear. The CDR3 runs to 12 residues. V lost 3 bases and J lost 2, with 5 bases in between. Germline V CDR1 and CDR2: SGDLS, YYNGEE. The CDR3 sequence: CASSEANYGYTL. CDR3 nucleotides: TGTGCCAGCAGCGAAGCGAACTATGGCTACACCCTC.

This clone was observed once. This chain's CDR3 is CAWSASPNYGYTF. In nucleotides, the CDR3 is TGTGCCTGGAGTGCCTCCCCTAACTATGGCTACACCTTC. This sequence joins TRBV30 and TRBJ1-2; D unclear. Germline CDR1 GTSNPN, CDR2 SVGIG (reference sequence). V shed 1 base and J shed 0 bases, with 6 bases lying between them. The length of the CDR3 is 13 residues.

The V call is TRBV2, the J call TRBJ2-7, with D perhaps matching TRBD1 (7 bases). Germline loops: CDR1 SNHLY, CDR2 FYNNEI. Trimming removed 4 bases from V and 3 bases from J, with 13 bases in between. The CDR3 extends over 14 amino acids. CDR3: CASSVPGGHYEQYF. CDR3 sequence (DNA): TGTGCCAGCAGTGTTCCAGGGGGGCACTACGAGCAGTACTTC. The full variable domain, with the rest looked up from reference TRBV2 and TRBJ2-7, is EPEVTQTPSHQVTQMGQEVILRCVPISNHLYFYWYRQILGQKVEFLVSFYNNEISEKSEIFDDQFSVERPDGSNFTLKIRSTKLEDSAMYFCASSVPGGHYEQYFGPGTRLTVT.

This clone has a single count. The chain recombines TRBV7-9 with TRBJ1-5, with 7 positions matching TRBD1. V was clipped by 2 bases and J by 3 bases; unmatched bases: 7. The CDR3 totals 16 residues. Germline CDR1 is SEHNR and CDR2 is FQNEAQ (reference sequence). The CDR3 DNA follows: TGTGCCAGCAGCTTATCAACCGGGACAGTCAATCAGCCCCAGCATTTT. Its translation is CASSLSTGTVNQPQHF.

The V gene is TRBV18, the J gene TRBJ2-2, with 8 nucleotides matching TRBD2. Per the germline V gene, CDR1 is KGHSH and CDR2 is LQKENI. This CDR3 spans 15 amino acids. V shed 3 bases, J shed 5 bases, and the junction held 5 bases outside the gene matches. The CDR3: CASSPQRERTGELFF. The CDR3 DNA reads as TGTGCCAGCTCACCCCAGCGGGAGAGGACCGGGGAGCTGTTTTTT.

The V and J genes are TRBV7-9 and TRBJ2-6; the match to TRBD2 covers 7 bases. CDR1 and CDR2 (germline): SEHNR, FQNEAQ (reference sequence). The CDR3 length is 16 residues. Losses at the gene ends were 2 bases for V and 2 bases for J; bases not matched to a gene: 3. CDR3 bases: TGTGCCAGCAGCTTATGGGCGGGGGCTGGGGCCAACGTCCTGACTTTC. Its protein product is CASSLWAGAGANVLTF.

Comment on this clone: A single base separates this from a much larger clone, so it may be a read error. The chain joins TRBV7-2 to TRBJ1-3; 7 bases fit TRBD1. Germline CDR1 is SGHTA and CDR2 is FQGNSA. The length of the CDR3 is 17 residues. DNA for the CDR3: TGTGCCAGCAGCTTGGGGCAGGGGGGATACTCTGGAAACACCGTATATTTT. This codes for CASSLGQGGYSGNTVYF.

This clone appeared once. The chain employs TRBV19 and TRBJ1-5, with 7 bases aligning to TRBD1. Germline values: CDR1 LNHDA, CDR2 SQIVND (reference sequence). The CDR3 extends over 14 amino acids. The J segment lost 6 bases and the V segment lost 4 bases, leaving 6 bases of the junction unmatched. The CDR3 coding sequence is TGTGCCAGTAGTACTCGAAGGGGGCTTCAGCCCCAGCATTTT. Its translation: CASSTRRGLQPQHF.

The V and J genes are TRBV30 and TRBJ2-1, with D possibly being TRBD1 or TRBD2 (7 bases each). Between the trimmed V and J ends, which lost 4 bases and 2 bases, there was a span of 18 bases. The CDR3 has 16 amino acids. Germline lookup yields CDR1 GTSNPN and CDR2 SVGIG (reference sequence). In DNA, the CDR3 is TGTGCCTGGACCAGGGGGGGGGCTCGAACCTACAATGAGCAGTTCTTC. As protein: CAWTRGGARTYNEQFF.

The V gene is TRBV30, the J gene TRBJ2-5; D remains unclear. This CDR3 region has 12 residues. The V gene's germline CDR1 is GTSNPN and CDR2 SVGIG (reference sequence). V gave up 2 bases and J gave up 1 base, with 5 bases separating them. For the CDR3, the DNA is TGTGCCTGGAGTCAGTTCCAAGAGACCCAGTACTTC. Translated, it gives CAWSQFQETQYF.

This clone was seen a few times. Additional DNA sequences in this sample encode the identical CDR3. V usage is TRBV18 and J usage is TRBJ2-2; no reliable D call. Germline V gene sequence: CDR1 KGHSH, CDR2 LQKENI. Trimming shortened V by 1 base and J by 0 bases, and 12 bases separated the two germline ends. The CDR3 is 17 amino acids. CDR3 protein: CASSPRRELTNTGELFF. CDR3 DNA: TGTGCCAGCTCACCACGGCGAGAGCTTACGAACACCGGGGAGCTGTTTTTT. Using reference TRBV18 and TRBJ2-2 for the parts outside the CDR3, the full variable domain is NAGVMQNPRHLVRRRGQEARLRCSPMKGHSHVYWYRQLPEEGLKFMVYLQKENIIDESGMPKERFSAEFPKEGPSILRIQQVVRGDSAAYFCASSPRRELTNTGELFFGEGSRLTVL.

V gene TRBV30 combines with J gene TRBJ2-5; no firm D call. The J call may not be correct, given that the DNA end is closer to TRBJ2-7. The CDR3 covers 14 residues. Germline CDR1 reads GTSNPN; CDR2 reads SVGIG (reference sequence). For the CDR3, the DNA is TGTGCCTGGAGTGCGACCGCCACGAACTACGAGCAGTACTTC. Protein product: CAWSATATNYEQYF.

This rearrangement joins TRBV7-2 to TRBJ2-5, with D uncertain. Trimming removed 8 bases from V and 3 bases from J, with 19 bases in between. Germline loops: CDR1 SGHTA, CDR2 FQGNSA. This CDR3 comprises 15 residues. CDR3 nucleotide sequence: TGTGCCAGCTCACCGGTCGTTGGACGAGAAGAGACCCAGTACTTC. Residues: CASSPVVGREETQYF.

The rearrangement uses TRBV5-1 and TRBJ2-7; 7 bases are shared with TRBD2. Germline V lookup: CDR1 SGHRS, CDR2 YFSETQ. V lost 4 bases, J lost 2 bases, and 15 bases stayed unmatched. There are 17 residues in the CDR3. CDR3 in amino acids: CASSPDRGGGNTYEQYF. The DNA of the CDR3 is TGCGCCAGCAGCCCGGATAGGGGCGGGGGAAATACCTACGAGCAGTACTTC.

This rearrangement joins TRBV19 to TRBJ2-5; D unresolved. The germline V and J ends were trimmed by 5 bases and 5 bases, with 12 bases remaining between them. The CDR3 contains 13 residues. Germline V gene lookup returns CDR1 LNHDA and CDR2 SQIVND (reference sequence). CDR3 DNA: TGTGCCAGTAGTTGGGGTGTTTCGGAGACCCAGTACTTC. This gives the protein CASSWGVSETQYF.

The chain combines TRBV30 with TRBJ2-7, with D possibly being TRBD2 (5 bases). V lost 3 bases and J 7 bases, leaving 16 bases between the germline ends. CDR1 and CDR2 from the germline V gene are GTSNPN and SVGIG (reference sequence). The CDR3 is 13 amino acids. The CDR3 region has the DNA TGTGCCTGGAGGGACTCCTACTCGGGGGAGCAGTACTTC. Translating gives CAWRDSYSGEQYF.

As DNA, the CDR3 is TGTGCCAGCAGTGGGGGACTAGCCTACGAGCAGTACTTC. Encoded protein: CASSGGLAYEQYF. The chain has TRBV6-5 and TRBJ2-7; 8 bases are a match to TRBD2. Trimming took 5 bases from V and 2 from J; bases not matched to a gene: 2. The CDR3 extends over 13 amino acids. The germline V gene encodes CDR1 MNHEY and CDR2 SVGAGI.